This T cell receptor (beta chain) was identified in a study of vaccination and CD4 T cells after COVID-19. Sequence data for DNA of cultured CD4+ T cells were generated by the Oncomine TCR Beta short-read assay. TCRdb fed the PCR reads into MiXCR, producing one record per CDR3 protein. The sample gives 20,000 to 25,000 distinct CDR3 sequences, 40% to 50% of which show up once; 9% to 10% is in the top ten. This sample's time point: late sampling 161 to 241 days after vaccination in a few convalescent patients. Treatment indicated: approximately nine-day PBMC culture with coronavirus spike peptide pools or control peptides (ViraFEST assay). Convalescent patients tested SARS-CoV-2 PCR positive from March to December 2020, before Alpha, Beta and Delta emerged. A half-volume replacement of the medium with fresh IL-2 medium was performed on days 3 and 7. Remarks on this clonotype: As yet, its antigen is unknown.

This receptor was identified in a human donor who had recovered from COVID-19. The input for sequencing was CD4+ T cells from blood, cultured in vitro, taken about 7 months after SARS-CoV-2 vaccination.

In DNA, the CDR3 is TGTGCCAGCAGACCCCAGGGGCAAGAGACCCAGTACTTC. Protein product: CASRPQGQETQYF. The chain employs TRBV28 and TRBJ2-7, with D possibly being TRBD1 (6 bases). The end of the DNA fits TRBJ2-5 better, so the J call may be wrong. CDR3 length: 13 residues. Germline V gene data show CDR1 as MDHEN and CDR2 as SYDVKM.